Below, 18 T cell receptor beta chains from the same sample are listed, as sequenced in a study of cytomegalovirus exposure and HLA in healthy donors. The PCR contained 60 Vbeta and 13 Jbeta primers. Method: immunoSEQ multiplex PCR; TCRdb's copy keeps in-frame clones and lacks some. The table lists over 150,000 clones, 70% to 80% of them singletons, with 1.4% in the top ten. Source material: PBMCs. These receptors came from a woman under 40 in good health and CMV-seropositive.

The chain is built from TRBV5-4 and TRBJ2-7, with 8 bases aligning to TRBD2. J lost 6 bases, V lost 0 bases, and 5 bases had no gene match. The CDR3 has 14 residues. Germline values: CDR1 SGHNT, CDR2 YYREEE (reference sequence). The CDR3 reads CASSLDGRAGEQYF. CDR3 DNA sequence: TGTGCCAGCAGCTTGGACGGGAGGGCCGGCGAGCAGTACTTC. The full variable domain, completed using reference TRBV5-4 and TRBJ2-7, is ETGVTQSPTHLIKTRGQQVTLRCSSQSGHNTVSWYQQALGQGPQFIFQYYREEENGRGNFPPRFSGLQFPNYSSELNVNALELDDSALYLCASSLDGRAGEQYFGPGTRLTVT.

This chain joins TRBV9 and TRBJ2-3; 9 bases line up with TRBD2. Germline CDR1 is SGDLS and CDR2 is YYNGEE. Unmatched junction bases numbered 15, after V lost 4 bases and J lost 0 bases. This CDR3 region has 19 residues. The CDR3 here is CASSPYGGREGSSTDTQYF. CDR3 DNA sequence: TGTGCCAGCAGCCCCTACGGGGGGCGGGAGGGGTCTAGCACAGATACGCAGTATTTT.

V usage is TRBV6-1 and J usage is TRBJ1-2; 7 positions agree with TRBD1. Germline trimming cut 6 bases from V and 0 bases from J; bases unmatched to any gene: 1. CDR3 length: 13 amino acids. Germline V gene data show CDR1 as MNHNS and CDR2 as SASEGT. This chain's CDR3 is CASSTGANYGYTF. The CDR3 DNA sequence: TGTGCCAGCAGCACAGGGGCTAACTATGGCTACACCTTC.

This clone appeared a few times. The rearrangement uses TRBV5-1 and TRBJ1-5; 8 nucleotides align to TRBD1. Trimming took 4 bases from V and 2 from J; bases not matched to a gene: 5. Germline V gives CDR1 SGHRS, CDR2 YFSETQ. CDR3 length equals 15 residues. CDR3 region: CASSRTGNGNQPQHF. The CDR3 DNA is TGCGCCAGCAGCCGGACAGGGAACGGCAATCAGCCCCAGCATTTT.

The gene calls are TRBV28 and TRBJ2-7; 9 nucleotides line up with TRBD1. The CDR3 has 13 amino acids. Germline values: CDR1 MDHEN, CDR2 SYDVKM. V was pared by 8 bases and J by 2 bases, with 4 bases of the junction left unmatched. The CDR3 loop is CASLDRGTYEQYF. The CDR3 nucleotides are TGTGCCAGCCTGGACAGGGGAACCTACGAGCAGTACTTC.

This clone has just one count. This sequence joins TRBV28 and TRBJ2-3; D is uncertain. CDR3 size: 15 residues. The germline CDR1 and CDR2 sequences are MDHEN and SYDVKM. Trimming took 5 bases from V and 1 from J, leaving 13 bases between them. CDR3 sequence reads: CASSPTQFGTDTQYF. The CDR3 coding sequence is TGTGCCAGCAGTCCCACCCAGTTTGGCACAGATACGCAGTATTTT.

The chain has TRBV27 and TRBJ2-1, with TRBD2 matching over 8 bases. Germline assignment: CDR1 MNHEY and CDR2 SMNVEV (reference sequence). V lost 7 bases and J lost 6; bases outside the gene matches: 11. The CDR3 extends over 15 amino acids. The CDR3 spells CASTLGTSGINEQFF. DNA of the CDR3: TGTGCCAGCACCCTAGGAACTAGCGGAATCAATGAGCAGTTCTTC.

The rearrangement uses TRBV28 and TRBJ2-1, with 13 bases aligning to TRBD2. Germline-derived CDR1 and CDR2 are MDHEN and SYDVKM. V gave up 6 bases and J gave up 0 bases; unmatched junction bases: 14. This CDR3 has 20 residues. CDR3 in DNA: TGTGCCAGCAGCACCACCTCGGGACTAGCGGGGCTCAGCTCCTACAATGAGCAGTTCTTC. Protein product: CASSTTSGLAGLSSYNEQFF.

The V gene is TRBV19, the J gene TRBJ2-7; TRBD1 matches 7 bases. Trimming removed 10 bases from V and 1 base from J; junction bases left unmatched: 7. The CDR3 contains 13 residues. The germline V gene has CDR1 LNHDA and CDR2 SQIVND (reference sequence). The CDR3 here is CATASTGSYEQYF. The CDR3, as DNA: TGTGCCACCGCCTCGACAGGGTCCTACGAGCAGTACTTC.

The J gene is TRBJ2-5, the V gene TRBV28, with 7 bases that match TRBD1. CDR1 is MDHEN and CDR2 is SYDVKM in the germline V gene. CDR3 length: 14 residues. With V trimmed by 3 bases and J by 2 bases, 3 bases remained unmatched. The CDR3 region has the DNA TGTGCCAGCAGTTTCCACAGGGGACAAGAGACCCAGTACTTC. It codes for CASSFHRGQETQYF.

This chain connects TRBV4-3 to TRBJ2-1, with 12 bases matching TRBD2. The CDR3 covers 14 residues. The germline V gene encodes CDR1 LGHNA and CDR2 YSLEER. Trimming cost V 1 base and J 15 bases; bases outside gene matches: 7. The CDR3 protein is CASSQGSTSGRTFF. CDR3 nucleotide sequence: TGCGCCAGCAGCCAAGGGTCGACTAGCGGGAGAACGTTCTTC.

This sequence joins TRBV4-3 and TRBJ2-5, with D tentatively TRBD1 (5 bases). Trimming stripped 3 bases from V and 4 bases from J, with 15 bases between. The length of the CDR3 is 15 residues. Germline V CDR1 and CDR2: LGHNA, YSLEER. This CDR3 is CASSQTPTGGETQYF. The DNA for the CDR3 is TGCGCCAGCAGCCAGACGCCCACAGGCGGAGAGACCCAGTACTTC.

CDR3 nucleotide sequence: TGTGCCAGCAGTTCAGGCGGGACTAGCTCCATGCGGACCCAGTACTTC. Translation: CASSSGGTSSMRTQYF. This rearrangement joins TRBV28 to TRBJ2-5; 9 bases align to TRBD2. With 4 bases clipped from V and 7 bases from J, the junction kept 13 bases outside the gene matches. Germline values: CDR1 MDHEN, CDR2 SYDVKM. This CDR3 is 16 amino acids long.

The chain employs TRBV9 and TRBJ1-4, with a weak D call TRBD1 (5 bases). The CDR3 length is 14 residues. The germline CDR1 and CDR2 sequences are SGDLS and YYNGEE. V was cut by 0 bases and J by 6 bases, with 9 bases left in between. The CDR3 loop reads CASSVVPGDEKLFF. In nucleotides, the CDR3 is TGTGCCAGCAGCGTAGTTCCGGGGGATGAAAAACTGTTTTTT.

This chain connects TRBV4-3 to TRBJ2-7, with a tentative D call TRBD1 (5 bases). The CDR3 spans 16 residues. The germline gives CDR1 LGHNA, CDR2 YSLEER. Deletions cut 1 base from V and 0 bases from J, with 13 bases between. CDR3 in amino acids: CASSQAFTTDSYEQYF. The CDR3 DNA reads as TGCGCCAGCAGCCAAGCTTTCACGACAGACTCCTACGAGCAGTACTTC.

In DNA, the CDR3 is TGTGCCAGCAGCACGATTGAGGGCAATCAGCCCCAGCATTTT. Protein product: CASSTIEGNQPQHF. The genes are TRBV7-2 and TRBJ1-5; no firm D call. The length of the CDR3 is 14 residues. Germline values: CDR1 SGHTA, CDR2 FQGNSA. V lost 5 bases and J lost 2, with 10 bases in between.

The chain has TRBV7-8 and TRBJ2-3; 8 nucleotides align to TRBD2. In germline, CDR1 is SGHVS, CDR2 FQNEAQ. CDR3 length equals 15 residues. V shed 6 bases and J 0 bases; nucleotides not matched to a gene: 5. In nucleotides, the CDR3 is TGTGCCAGCAGAAGCGGGAGATCAAGCACAGATACGCAGTATTTT. It specifies CASRSGRSSTDTQYF.

The chain carries TRBV7-2 and TRBJ1-2; D may be TRBD1 (6 bases). Per the germline V gene, CDR1 is SGHTA and CDR2 is FQGNSA. The ends were cut back, 2 bases at V and 4 bases at J, with 11 bases in the middle. The CDR3 runs to 14 residues. CDR3: CASSLRGGPYGYTF. The CDR3 bases are TGTGCCAGCAGCTTAAGGGGGGGACCCTATGGCTACACCTTC.